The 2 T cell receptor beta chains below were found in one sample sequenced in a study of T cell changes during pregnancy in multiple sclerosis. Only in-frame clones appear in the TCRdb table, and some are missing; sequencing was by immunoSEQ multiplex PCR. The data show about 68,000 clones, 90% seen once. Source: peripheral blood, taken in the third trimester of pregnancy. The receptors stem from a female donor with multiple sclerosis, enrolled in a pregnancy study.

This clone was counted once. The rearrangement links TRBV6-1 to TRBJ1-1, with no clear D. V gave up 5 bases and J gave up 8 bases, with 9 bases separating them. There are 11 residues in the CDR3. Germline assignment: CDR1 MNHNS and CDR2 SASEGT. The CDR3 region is CASSYSGEAFF. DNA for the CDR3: TGTGCCAGCAGTTATTCGGGGGAAGCTTTCTTT.

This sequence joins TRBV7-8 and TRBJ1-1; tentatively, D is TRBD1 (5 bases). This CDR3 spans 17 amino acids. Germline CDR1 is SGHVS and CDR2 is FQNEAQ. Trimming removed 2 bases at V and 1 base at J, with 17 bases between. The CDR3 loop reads CASSLWSPLRGNTEAFF. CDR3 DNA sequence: TGTGCCAGCAGCTTATGGTCACCTCTAAGGGGGAACACTGAAGCTTTCTTT. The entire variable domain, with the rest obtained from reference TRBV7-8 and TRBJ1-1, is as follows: GAGVSQSPRYKVAKRGQDVALRCDPISGHVSLFWYQQALGQGPEFLTYFQNEAQLDKSGLPSDRFFAERPEGSVSTLKIQRTQQEDSAVYLCASSLWSPLRGNTEAFFGQGTRLTVV.